The 22 T cell receptor beta chains reported below all come from one sample, sequenced in a study of blood T cell repertoires in COVID-19. Some clones are missing from TCRdb's copy, which holds only in-frame ones; the method was immunoSEQ multiplex PCR. The sample holds about 270,000 clones; approximately 87% are singletons and the top ten take about an eighth. Sequencing was carried out using peripheral blood. The origin of the receptors is a woman aged 25 to 39 with COVID-19, enrolled during active disease.

The rearrangement links TRBV2 to TRBJ1-6; 7 bases fit TRBD1. The J segment lost 1 base and the V segment lost 5 bases, leaving 5 bases of the junction unmatched. Per germline, CDR1 SNHLY and CDR2 FYNNEI. The CDR3 length is 16 residues. The CDR3 region is CASSTQGGSYNSPLHF. DNA of the CDR3: TGTGCCAGCAGTACCCAGGGGGGTTCCTATAATTCACCCCTCCACTTT.

The J gene is TRBJ2-3, the V gene TRBV11-2, with D possibly TRBD2 on 6 matching bases. Germline V gene data show CDR1 as SGHAT and CDR2 as FQNNGV. Trimming took 4 bases from V and 7 from J, leaving 18 bases between them. CDR3 size: 15 residues. The CDR3 DNA is TGTGCCAGCAGCTACACCAGGACTCGGGGGAATACGCAGTATTTT. Translation gives CASSYTRTRGNTQYF.

The chain carries TRBV29-1 and TRBJ2-3, with 9 bases aligning to TRBD1. Trimming removed 6 bases from V and 1 base from J; junction bases left unmatched: 8. The CDR3 has 15 residues. The germline V gene encodes CDR1 SQVTM and CDR2 ANQGSEA. In nucleotides, the CDR3 is TGCAGCGTGGTGACAGGGGGTGGCGGCACAGATACGCAGTATTTT. It specifies CSVVTGGGGTDTQYF.

The chain uses TRBV29-1 and TRBJ2-5; tentative D call: TRBD2 (6 bases). V was trimmed by 6 bases and J by 2 bases, leaving 16 bases between them. Germline V gene data show CDR1 as SQVTM and CDR2 as ANQGSEA. This CDR3 has 14 residues. CDR3 amino acids: CSVRARREQETQYF. CDR3 DNA: TGCAGCGTCCGGGCCCGGAGGGAACAAGAGACCCAGTACTTC.

This chain joins TRBV28 and TRBJ2-3, with 9 bases fitting TRBD2. The J segment lost 4 bases and the V segment lost 5 bases, leaving 4 bases of the junction unmatched. The CDR3 consists of 14 residues. Per germline, CDR1 MDHEN and CDR2 SYDVKM. The CDR3 reads CASSRRLAADTQYF. CDR3 nucleotide sequence: TGTGCCAGCAGTCGGAGACTAGCGGCAGATACGCAGTATTTT.

This chain links TRBV24-1 with TRBJ2-2; D is undetermined. CDR1 and CDR2 (germline): KGHDR, SFDVKD. The V end was cut by 5 bases, the J end by 6 bases, with 6 bases between. CDR3 length: 12 residues. CDR3 nucleotide sequence: TGTGCCACCAGTGGCGGCCCCGGGGAGCTGTTTTTT. It is translated as CATSGGPGELFF.

The V call is TRBV18, the J call TRBJ1-6, with 7 bases lining up with TRBD1. Looked up from germline, CDR1 is KGHSH and CDR2 is LQKENI. The CDR3 loop spans 16 amino acids. V lost 3 bases and J lost 7; bases outside the gene matches: 9. The CDR3 nucleotides read TGTGCCAGCTCACCTTTAAGGACAGGCGCAAATTCACCCCTCCACTTT. It codes for CASSPLRTGANSPLHF.

The table lists this clone with a count of one. This chain uses TRBV6-5 with TRBJ2-1; possibly TRBD1 for D (6 bases). The germline gives CDR1 MNHEY, CDR2 SVGAGI. Trimming shortened V by 11 bases and J by 8 bases, and 22 bases separated the two germline ends. The CDR3 is made up of 14 amino acids. In DNA, the CDR3 is TGTGCCTGTAGGGGGTCAAACTTCCGGGATGAGCAGTTCTTC. Its translation: CACRGSNFRDEQFF.

The chain carries TRBV28 and TRBJ1-2, with 8 bases that match TRBD1. The CDR3 has 16 amino acids. Germline V gene data show CDR1 as MDHEN and CDR2 as SYDVKM. The trim removed 6 bases at V and 4 bases at J, leaving 13 bases unmatched. The DNA of the CDR3 is TGTGCCAGCAGCCCCGAACCAGGGGGCAGACCCTATGGCTACACCTTC. This translates into CASSPEPGGRPYGYTF.

This sequence joins TRBV3-1 (or the pseudogene TRBV3-2) and TRBJ2-7, with D possibly TRBD1 on 5 matching bases. Deletions cut 3 bases from V and 4 bases from J, with 10 bases between. CDR3 length: 13 residues. CDR1 LGHDT and CDR2 YNNKEL come from the germline V gene (reference sequence). CDR3 bases: TGTGCCAGCAGCCAGGTCGGACATTACGAGCAGTACTTC. Translation: CASSQVGHYEQYF.

V is TRBV18 and J is TRBJ1-4; the match to TRBD1 covers 10 bases. V was pared by 4 bases and J by 7 bases, with 6 bases of the junction left unmatched. This CDR3 spans 15 amino acids. CDR1 and CDR2 from the germline V gene are KGHSH and LQKENI. The CDR3: CASSLSTGGLEKLFF. The CDR3 region has the DNA TGTGCCAGCTCACTTTCGACAGGGGGCCTTGAAAAACTGTTTTTT.

The chain recombines TRBV19 with TRBJ1-1, with TRBD1 matching 7 bases. The CDR3 spans 13 residues. In germline, CDR1 is LNHDA, CDR2 SQIVND (reference sequence). V gave up 5 bases and J gave up 5 bases; unmatched junction bases: 5. In nucleotides, the CDR3 is TGTGCCAGTAGTCGACAGGGTGGAACTGAAGCTTTCTTT. Translated: CASSRQGGTEAFF.

The chain couples TRBV7-9 to TRBJ2-3; D gene uncertain. V shed 6 bases and J shed 4 bases, with 8 bases lying between them. This CDR3 contains 12 residues. Germline CDR1 reads SEHNR; CDR2 reads FQNEAQ (reference sequence). The CDR3 bases are TGTGCCAGCAGGAGACTTTCAGATACGCAGTATTTT. The encoded protein is CASRRLSDTQYF.

V gene TRBV28 combines with J gene TRBJ2-7, with 7 bases lining up with TRBD1. The trim removed 5 bases at V and 2 bases at J, leaving 6 bases unmatched. The CDR3 loop spans 14 amino acids. CDR1 is MDHEN, CDR2 SYDVKM, per germline. The CDR3 sequence: CASSLPGQTYEQYF. In DNA, the CDR3 is TGTGCCAGCAGTCTCCCGGGACAGACCTACGAGCAGTACTTC.

The chain employs TRBV12-3 or TRBV12-4 and TRBJ2-2; D might be TRBD2 (6 bases). The CDR3 covers 12 residues. V shed 10 bases and J shed 5 bases, with 11 bases lying between them. CDR3 loop: CATASGTGELFF. For the CDR3, the DNA is TGTGCCACCGCAAGCGGGACCGGGGAGCTGTTTTTT.

The V and J genes are TRBV24-1 and TRBJ2-7; 13 bases are a match to TRBD2. CDR1 is KGHDR, CDR2 SFDVKD, per germline. V lost 3 bases to trimming and J lost 6 bases; unmatched junction nucleotides: 10. This CDR3 is built from 17 residues. CDR3 coding DNA: TGTGCCACCAGTGATACCCCGACTAGCGGGGGGCCGGGCGAGCAGTACTTC. This gives the protein CATSDTPTSGGPGEQYF.

This clone was counted only a few times. J is TRBJ2-2 and V is TRBV3-1 (or the pseudogene TRBV3-2); 8 nucleotides agree with TRBD2. The CDR3 is 16 amino acids. V was pared by 4 bases and J by 3 bases, with 7 bases of the junction left unmatched. Per germline, CDR1 LGHDT and CDR2 YNNKEL (reference sequence). DNA for the CDR3: TGTGCCAGCAGCCCTAGGACTAGCTCTGACACCGGGGAGCTGTTTTTT. Its translation is CASSPRTSSDTGELFF.

The rearrangement joins TRBV10-1 to TRBJ1-1, with 7 nucleotides matching TRBD1. V lost 7 bases and J lost 1; bases outside the gene matches: 9. This CDR3 spans 15 amino acids. Germline values: CDR1 WNHNN, CDR2 SYGVQD (reference sequence). The CDR3 protein is CASKKLDRANTEAFF. In nucleotides, the CDR3 is TGCGCCAGCAAGAAGCTAGACAGGGCGAACACTGAAGCTTTCTTT.

The V call is TRBV24-1, the J call TRBJ2-2, with D uncertain. The CDR3 is 14 amino acids. V dropped 3 bases and J dropped 4 bases, with 8 bases sitting between them. Germline CDR1 is KGHDR and CDR2 is SFDVKD. The CDR3 sequence is CATSDRRFTGELFF. CDR3 nucleotide sequence: TGTGCCACCAGTGATCGCAGGTTCACCGGGGAGCTGTTTTTT.

This chain links TRBV5-1 with TRBJ2-1; tentatively, D is TRBD1 (6 bases). Deletions cut 4 bases from V and 8 bases from J, with 16 bases between. The CDR3 has 14 residues. The germline CDR1 and CDR2 sequences are SGHRS and YFSETQ. This CDR3 is CASSGGGPLDEQFF. CDR3 bases: TGCGCCAGCAGCGGGGGCGGGCCCTTGGATGAGCAGTTCTTC. The entire variable domain, with the rest obtained from reference TRBV5-1 and TRBJ2-1, is as follows: KAGVTQTPRYLIKTRGQQVTLSCSPISGHRSVSWYQQTPGQGLQFLFEYFSETQRNKGNFPGRFSGRQFSNSRSEMNVSTLELGDSALYLCASSGGGPLDEQFFGPGTRLTVL.

The genes are TRBV19 and TRBJ1-5; tentative D call: TRBD1 (6 bases). CDR3 length equals 13 residues. The germline gives CDR1 LNHDA, CDR2 SQIVND (reference sequence). The ends were cut back, 9 bases at V and 0 bases at J, with 9 bases in the middle. CDR3 DNA sequence: TGTGCCAGCATGACAGGTAGCAATCAGCCCCAGCATTTT. Translation: CASMTGSNQPQHF.

The V gene is TRBV2, the J gene TRBJ2-2; D ambiguous. The CDR3 is 13 residues long. Germline CDR1 is SNHLY and CDR2 is FYNNEI. V was shortened by 10 bases and J by 5 bases, with 14 bases between the two germline ends. The DNA for the CDR3 is TGTGCCACCAGAGACTTGTATACCGGGGAGCTGTTTTTT. This sequence encodes CATRDLYTGELFF.